This T cell receptor beta chain was recovered during a study of shared clonotypes between healthy human individuals. Assay: immunoSEQ multiplex PCR; the TCRdb copy retains only in-frame clones and omits some. The sample carries roughly 1,500,000 clones, around 98.5% recorded once. The ends were cut back, 1 base at V and 5 bases at J, with 15 bases in the middle. Looked up from germline, CDR1 is SGHVS and CDR2 is FQNEAQ. The CDR3 totals 15 residues. The chain links TRBV7-8 to TRBJ2-7, with D uncertain. The specimen was naive CD4+ T cells sorted from blood. The subset here: CD45RA+ positively selected. The TCR sequence derives from a man between 25 and 39 years old in good health. The CDR3 spells CASSLGRTVSDEQYF. For the CDR3, the DNA is TGTGCCAGCAGCTTAGGCAGAACGGTCAGCGACGAGCAGTACTTC. The complete variable domain, with remaining parts taken from reference TRBV7-8 and TRBJ2-7, reads GAGVSQSPRYKVAKRGQDVALRCDPISGHVSLFWYQQALGQGPEFLTYFQNEAQLDKSGLPSDRFFAERPEGSVSTLKIQRTQQEDSAVYLCASSLGRTVSDEQYFGPGTRLTVT.